The clone carrying this TCR beta chain has ten or more counts. Molecular barcoded adaptors covering alpha/delta and beta/gamma chains were used on about 0.4 ug RNA. In TCRdb, the reads were re-called with MiXCR into one record per CDR3 protein. This table has about 27,000 distinct CDR3 sequences, over 13% appearing once. Per the germline V gene, CDR1 is MNHEY and CDR2 is SVGEGT. V lost 4 bases, J lost 4 bases, and 11 bases lay in between. This CDR3 has 14 amino acids. The entry originates in a study of read filtering for tumor transcriptome and immune sequencing. The overall study: Among patients, 17 to 20 were male and approximately 15 female, aged roughly 47 to 90 (mean around 61). After DNase treatment, RNA was made into whole-transcriptome libraries. Per sample, TCR-region reads ranged about 3.5 to 11 million by IR-seq, about 80 to 1,400 by RNA-seq.

The sequencing input was a population of CD138-negative cells sorted from bone marrow. This clonotype was sampled from a donor at least 40 years old with multiple myeloma. This chain uses TRBV6-2 or TRBV6-3 with TRBJ2-1, with D possibly TRBD2 on 6 matching bases. CDR3 DNA sequence: TGTGCCAGCAGTTTGCGGGGACTTTACAATGAGCAGTTCTTC. Translated, it gives CASSLRGLYNEQFF.